This TCR beta chain was captured in a study of identical twins (TCRdb year 2016). Study-level background: To test whether fetal clonotypes persist, the study used deep sequencing on TCR alpha and beta repertoires from monozygotic twins, unrelated adults of various ages, and cord blood. Replicate twin experiments were performed at different times using different library preparation protocols to rule out contamination. Here is what the overall study found, with its caveats: A weaker excess of twin sharing was found in beta out-of-frame sequences because the signal-to-noise ratio was lowered by fewer shared sequences. Abundant cord blood beta clonotypes had fewer insertions, young adult naive repertoires showed a similar but weaker trend, and memory repertoires showed no such trend. Because the same donors could not be followed over many years, the conclusions relied on cross-sectional statistical analysis. In monozygotic twins, recombination models systematically underestimated out-of-frame TCR alpha sharing, but the models matched the sharing seen between unrelated individuals. Compared with coincidental sharing between unrelated individuals, out-of-frame TCR alpha sequences shared between twins had an excess of sequences with low generation probability. Zero-insertion analyses could be partly confounded by invariant T cells such as MAIT and iNKT, though diverse VJ usage argued against such confounding for most clonotypes.

V is pared back by 6 bases and J by 5 bases, with 19 bases lying between the germline termini. Reading the germline V gene gives CDR1 SQVTM and CDR2 ANQGSEA. There are 15 amino acids in the CDR3, from cysteine to phenylalanine inclusive. The retained sequence is limited to the CDR3, 45 bases, with the frame set at the first base. Libraries were built with 5' RACE. Sequencing was performed on an Illumina HiSeq 2000. A universal primer binding site was added through template switching, and the final cDNA carried a unique molecular identifier so that TCR cDNA molecules could be counted accurately. First-strand cDNA for TCR alpha and beta chains was synthesized from specific primers in the conserved constant-segment region. To control for contamination, each cDNA library was double barcoded with a SMART-Mk sample barcode plus Illumina barcodes. TruSeq adapter sequences and Illumina sample barcodes were added in two successive PCR steps. The Illumina HiSeq platform was used with custom primers to sequence TCR alpha and beta cDNA libraries. The original pipeline was this. Raw reads were processed with MiGEC to extract unique molecular identifiers, and MiXCR was used to determine CDR3 positions. Recombination models were inferred per individual with the repgenHMM and IGoR tools using an EM algorithm. The tcR package in R was used for shared clonotype analysis, with sharing normalized by the product of cloneset sizes. To study raw recombination free of thymic and clonal selection effects, out-of-frame nonproductive sequences were analyzed. The raw public reads went through TCRdb reprocessing: fastp at Q25, MiXCR clone calling, in-frame beta chains kept. Every distinct CDR3 protein forms one entry, paired with its most common genes and DNA. The V and J calls come from TCRdb's annotation, not from the publication. The sample data list 250,000 or so distinct CDR3 sequences, and approximately 7% of these were observed just once. The ten most abundant clones make up 3% to 4.5% of the sample.

This clonotype occurred many times. The clone's antigen remains unknown. No base-level quality is on record; no much larger clone is a single base apart. Every donor was a healthy Caucasian. The twin cohort consisted of three pairs of female monozygotic twins, all aged about 18 to 29 years. Using Miltenyi CD45RO+ enrichment and human naive T-cell isolation kits, memory (CD45RO+) and naive T cells were isolated from PBMC. The sample was also linked to a second study, of yellow fever vaccine responses in identical twins. As the second study states: According to the authors, the vaccine-induced T cell response in identical twins seemed to be partly convergent and partly specific to each individual. The study precisely tracked vaccine-responding T cell clones in identical twins.

The chain uses TRBV29-1 and TRBJ2-2, with the D call tentatively TRBD1 or TRBD2, each fitting 5 bases. This TCR was sampled from a woman under 30 in good health. Sequences were obtained from memory (CD45RO+) T cells sorted from blood. In the paper's terms, the cell subset or site label means: CD45RO+ enriched T cells. The DNA reads TGCAGCGTGGGGGTCAGAGGGCGCGGTACCGGGGAGCTGTTTTTT. This codes for CSVGVRGRGTGELFF.